This TCR beta chain was recovered during a study of T cells in Graves' hyperthyroidism and ophthalmopathy. Study-wide results and caveats: Most clonotypes expanded in thyroid above 0.001 were likewise present in blood. Model-based prediction identified ophthalmopathy a median around seven months prior to its onset.

V shed 2 bases and J shed 2 bases, with 13 bases lying between them. The CDR3 consists of 15 residues. Per germline, CDR1 SGHTS and CDR2 YDEGEE. This clonotype has a count of ten or more. Its antigen is as yet unknown. Diagnoses used clinical symptoms, serum thyroxine and TRAb, thyroid ultrasound and orbital computed tomography. Regions amplified from RNA transcripts were the TCR beta CDR3 regions. Primed by the HTBI set, a first-round RT-PCR was run on the TCR CDR3. TCRdb itself ran the multiplex PCR reads through MiXCR, one entry per CDR3 protein. The profile shows more than 55,000 distinct CDR3 sequences, 53% of them singletons.

The chain is built from TRBV5-8 and TRBJ2-5; possible D gene TRBD2, 6 bases. This clonotype was sampled from a woman aged 60-75 years with Graves' ophthalmopathy. Sequencing used blood. For the CDR3, the DNA is TGTGCCAGCAGCTTAGGAACGGGACTTCAAGAGACCCAGTACTTC. Translating it yields CASSLGTGLQETQYF.